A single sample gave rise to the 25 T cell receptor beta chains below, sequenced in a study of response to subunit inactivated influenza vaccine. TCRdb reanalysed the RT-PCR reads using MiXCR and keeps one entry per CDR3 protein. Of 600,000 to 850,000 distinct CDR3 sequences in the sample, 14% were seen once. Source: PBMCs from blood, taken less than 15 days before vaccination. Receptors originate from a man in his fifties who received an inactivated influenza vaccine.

The CDR3 bases are TGTGCCAGCAGCGACCAGGGGACAGGGTTCTACGAGCAGTACTTC. Its protein product is CASSDQGTGFYEQYF. The chain uses TRBV6-1 and TRBJ2-7; 9 nucleotides agree with TRBD1. The ends lost 6 bases at V and 3 bases at J; junction bases unmatched: 9. The CDR3 has 15 residues. Germline V gene sequence: CDR1 MNHNS, CDR2 SASEGT.

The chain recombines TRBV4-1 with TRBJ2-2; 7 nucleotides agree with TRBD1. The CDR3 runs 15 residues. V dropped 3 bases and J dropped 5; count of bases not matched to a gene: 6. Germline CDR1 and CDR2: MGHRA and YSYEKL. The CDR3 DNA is TGCGCCAGCAGCCAGGAGGACAGGCCAACCGGGGAGCTGTTTTTT. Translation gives CASSQEDRPTGELFF.

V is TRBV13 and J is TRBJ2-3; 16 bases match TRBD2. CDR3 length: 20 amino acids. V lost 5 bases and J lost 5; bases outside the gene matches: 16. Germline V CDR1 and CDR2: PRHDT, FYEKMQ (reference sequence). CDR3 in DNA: TGTGCCAGCAGCGATCGCCGAGGGACTAGCGGGGGGGCTGACGAAGATACGCAGTATTTT. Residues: CASSDRRGTSGGADEDTQYF.

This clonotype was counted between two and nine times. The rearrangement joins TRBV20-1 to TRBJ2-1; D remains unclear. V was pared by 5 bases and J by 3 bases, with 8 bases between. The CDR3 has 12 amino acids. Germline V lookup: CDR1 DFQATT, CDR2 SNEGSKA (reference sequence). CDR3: CSAPDIYNEQFF. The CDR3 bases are TGCAGTGCTCCCGACATCTACAATGAGCAGTTCTTC.

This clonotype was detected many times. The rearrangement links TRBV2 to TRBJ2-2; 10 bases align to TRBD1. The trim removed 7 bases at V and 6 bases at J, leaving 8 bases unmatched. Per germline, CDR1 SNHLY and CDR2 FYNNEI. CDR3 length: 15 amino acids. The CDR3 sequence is CASNRGTGDAGELFF. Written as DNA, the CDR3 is TGTGCCAGCAATCGGGGGACAGGGGACGCCGGGGAGCTGTTTTTT. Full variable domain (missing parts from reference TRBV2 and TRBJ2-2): EPEVTQTPSHQVTQMGQEVILRCVPISNHLYFYWYRQILGQKVEFLVSFYNNEISEKSEIFDDQFSVERPDGSNFTLKIRSTKLEDSAMYFCASNRGTGDAGELFFGEGSRLTVL.

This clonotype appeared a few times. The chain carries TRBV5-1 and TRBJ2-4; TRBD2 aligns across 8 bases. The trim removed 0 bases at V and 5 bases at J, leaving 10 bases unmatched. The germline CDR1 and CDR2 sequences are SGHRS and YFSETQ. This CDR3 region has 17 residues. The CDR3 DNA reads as TGCGCCAGCAGCTTGGCAGGGACTAGTAAGAGCCAAAACATTCAGTACTTC. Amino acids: CASSLAGTSKSQNIQYF.

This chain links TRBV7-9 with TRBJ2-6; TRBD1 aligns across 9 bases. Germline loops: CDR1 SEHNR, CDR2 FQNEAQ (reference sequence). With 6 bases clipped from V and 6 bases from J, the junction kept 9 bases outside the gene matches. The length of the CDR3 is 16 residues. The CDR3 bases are TGTGCCAGCAGTCGGGACAGGGCCCTCGAGGCCAACGTCCTGACTTTC. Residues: CASSRDRALEANVLTF.

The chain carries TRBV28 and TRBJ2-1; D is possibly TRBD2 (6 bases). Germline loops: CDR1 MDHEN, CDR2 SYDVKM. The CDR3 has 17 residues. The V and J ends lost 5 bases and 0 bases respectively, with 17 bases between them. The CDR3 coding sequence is TGTGCCAGCAGTCCTCTGGGTAGCGGAGTCTCCTACAATGAGCAGTTCTTC. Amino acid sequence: CASSPLGSGVSYNEQFF.

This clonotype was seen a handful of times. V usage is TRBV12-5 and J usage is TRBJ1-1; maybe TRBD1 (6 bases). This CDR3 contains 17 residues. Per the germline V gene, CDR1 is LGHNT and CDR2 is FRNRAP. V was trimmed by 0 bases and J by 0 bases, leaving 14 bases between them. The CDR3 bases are TGTGCTAGTGGTTTGGTACTAGGGACAAATATGAACACTGAAGCTTTCTTT. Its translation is CASGLVLGTNMNTEAFF.

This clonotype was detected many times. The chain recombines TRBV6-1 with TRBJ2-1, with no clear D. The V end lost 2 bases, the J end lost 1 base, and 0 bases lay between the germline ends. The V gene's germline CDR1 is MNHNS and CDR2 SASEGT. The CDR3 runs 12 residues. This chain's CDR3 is CASSESYNEQFF. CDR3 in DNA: TGTGCCAGCAGTGAATCCTACAATGAGCAGTTCTTC.

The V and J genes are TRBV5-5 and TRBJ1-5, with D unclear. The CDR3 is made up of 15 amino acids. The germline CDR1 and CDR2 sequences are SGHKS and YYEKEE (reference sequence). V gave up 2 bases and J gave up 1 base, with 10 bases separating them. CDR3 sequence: CASSFSQVSNQPQHF. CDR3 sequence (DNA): TGTGCCAGCAGCTTTAGCCAGGTCAGCAATCAGCCCCAGCATTTT. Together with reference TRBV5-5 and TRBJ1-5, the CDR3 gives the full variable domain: DAGVTQSPTHLIKTRGQQVTLRCSPISGHKSVSWYQQVLGQGPQFIFQYYEKEERGRGNFPDRFSARQFPNYSSELNVNALLLGDSALYLCASSFSQVSNQPQHFGDGTRLSIL.

The CDR3 region is CSQAGITDTQYF. Written as DNA, the CDR3 is TGCAGCCAAGCGGGCATCACAGATACGCAGTATTTT. The V call is TRBV20-1, the J call TRBJ2-3; a weak D match, TRBD2 (6 bases). There are 12 residues in the CDR3. The germline V gene encodes CDR1 DFQATT and CDR2 SNEGSKA (reference sequence).

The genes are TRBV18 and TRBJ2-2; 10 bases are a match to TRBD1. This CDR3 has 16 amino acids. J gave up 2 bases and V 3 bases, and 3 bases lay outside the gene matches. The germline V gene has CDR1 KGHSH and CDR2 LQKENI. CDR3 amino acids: CASSPETGGNTGELFF. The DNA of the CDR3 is TGTGCCAGCTCACCGGAGACAGGGGGCAACACCGGGGAGCTGTTTTTT.

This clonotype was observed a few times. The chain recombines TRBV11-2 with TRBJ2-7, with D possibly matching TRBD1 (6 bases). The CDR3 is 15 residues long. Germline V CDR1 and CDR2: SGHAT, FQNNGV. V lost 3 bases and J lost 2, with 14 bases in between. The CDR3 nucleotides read TGTGCCAGCAGCTTGGATCGGACAGCTACCTACGAGCAGTACTTC. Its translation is CASSLDRTATYEQYF.

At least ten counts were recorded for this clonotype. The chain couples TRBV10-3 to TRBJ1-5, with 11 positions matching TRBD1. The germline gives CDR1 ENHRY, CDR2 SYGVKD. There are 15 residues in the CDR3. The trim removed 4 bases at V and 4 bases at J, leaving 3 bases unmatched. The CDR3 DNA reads TGTGCCATCAGTGGGGGACAGGGGGTGAATCAGCCCCAGCATTTT. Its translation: CAISGGQGVNQPQHF.

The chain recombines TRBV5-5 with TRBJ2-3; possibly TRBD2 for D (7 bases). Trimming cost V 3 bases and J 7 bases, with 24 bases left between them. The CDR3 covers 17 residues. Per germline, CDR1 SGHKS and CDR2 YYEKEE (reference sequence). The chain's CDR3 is CASSSSPGGAWAHTQYF. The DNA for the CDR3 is TGTGCCAGCAGCTCAAGTCCGGGGGGCGCTTGGGCTCATACGCAGTATTTT. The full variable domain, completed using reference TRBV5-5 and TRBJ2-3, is DAGVTQSPTHLIKTRGQQVTLRCSPISGHKSVSWYQQVLGQGPQFIFQYYEKEERGRGNFPDRFSARQFPNYSSELNVNALLLGDSALYLCASSSSPGGAWAHTQYFGPGTRLTVL.

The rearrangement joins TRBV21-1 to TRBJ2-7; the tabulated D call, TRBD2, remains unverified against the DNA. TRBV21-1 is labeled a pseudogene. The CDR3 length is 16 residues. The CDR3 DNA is TGTGCCAGCAGCAAAGTCGTCCGGACTAGCAGCTACGAGCAGTACTTC. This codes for CASSKVVRTSSYEQYF.

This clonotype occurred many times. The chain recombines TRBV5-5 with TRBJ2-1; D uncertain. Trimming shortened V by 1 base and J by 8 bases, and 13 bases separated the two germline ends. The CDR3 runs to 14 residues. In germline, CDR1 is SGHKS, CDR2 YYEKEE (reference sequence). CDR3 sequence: CASSLWGSSDEQFF. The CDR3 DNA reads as TGTGCCAGCAGCTTGTGGGGTAGTTCGGATGAGCAGTTCTTC.

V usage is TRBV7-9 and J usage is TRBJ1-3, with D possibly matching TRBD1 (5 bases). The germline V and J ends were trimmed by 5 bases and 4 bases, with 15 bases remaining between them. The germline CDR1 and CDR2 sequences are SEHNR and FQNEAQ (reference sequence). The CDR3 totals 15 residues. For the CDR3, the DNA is TGTGCCAGCAGCACGGGGCCTACGGGGGGAAACACCATATATTTT. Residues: CASSTGPTGGNTIYF.

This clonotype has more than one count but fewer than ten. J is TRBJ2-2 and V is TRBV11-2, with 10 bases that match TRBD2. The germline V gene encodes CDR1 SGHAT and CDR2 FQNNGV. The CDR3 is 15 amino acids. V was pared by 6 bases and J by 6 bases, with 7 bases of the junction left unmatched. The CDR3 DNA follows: TGTGCCAGCAGTCCTAGCGGGGGCTGGTCCGGGGAGCTGTTTTTT. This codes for CASSPSGGWSGELFF.

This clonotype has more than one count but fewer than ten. This CDR3 is CASSEYSGNTEAFF. As DNA, the CDR3 is TGTGCCAGCAGTGAATATAGCGGGAACACTGAAGCTTTCTTT. V is TRBV25-1 and J is TRBJ1-1; unclear D gene. The V gene's germline CDR1 is MGHDK and CDR2 SYGVNS. The CDR3 loop spans 14 amino acids. V lost 0 bases and J 1 base, leaving 6 bases between the germline ends.

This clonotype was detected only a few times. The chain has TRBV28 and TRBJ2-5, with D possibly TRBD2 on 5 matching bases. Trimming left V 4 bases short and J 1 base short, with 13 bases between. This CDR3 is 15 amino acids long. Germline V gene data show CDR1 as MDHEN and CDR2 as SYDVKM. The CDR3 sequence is CASSSRRKAQETQYF. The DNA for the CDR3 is TGTGCCAGCAGTTCCAGGAGGAAGGCCCAAGAGACCCAGTACTTC.

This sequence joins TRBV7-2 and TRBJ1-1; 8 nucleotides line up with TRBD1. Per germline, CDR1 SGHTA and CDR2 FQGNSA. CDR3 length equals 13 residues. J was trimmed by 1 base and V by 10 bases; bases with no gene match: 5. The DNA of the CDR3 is TGTGCCATCCAGACAGGGGCGAACACTGAAGCTTTCTTT. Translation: CAIQTGANTEAFF.

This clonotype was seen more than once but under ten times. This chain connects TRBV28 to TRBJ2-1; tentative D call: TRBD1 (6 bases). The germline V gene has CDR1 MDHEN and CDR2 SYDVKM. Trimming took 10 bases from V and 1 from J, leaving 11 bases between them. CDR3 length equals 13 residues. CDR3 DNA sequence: TGTGCCACCCAGGGGTGGTCCTACAATGAGCAGTTCTTC. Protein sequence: CATQGWSYNEQFF.

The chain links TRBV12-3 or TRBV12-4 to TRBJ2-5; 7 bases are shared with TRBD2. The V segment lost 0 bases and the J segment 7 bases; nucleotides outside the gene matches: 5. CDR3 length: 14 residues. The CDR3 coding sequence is TGTGCCAGCAGTTTAGCGGGAGGGCGGGGGACCCAGTACTTC. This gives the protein CASSLAGGRGTQYF.